A single T cell receptor beta chain is shown here with its context. Its matching antigen is unknown. The sample originates from a study of cytomegalovirus exposure and HLA in healthy donors. Germline assignment: CDR1 PRHDT and CDR2 FYEKMQ (reference sequence). This CDR3 region has 15 residues. Primers for the PCR totalled 60 Vbeta and 13 Jbeta. TCRdb's copy holds only in-frame clones and misses some; the assay was immunoSEQ multiplex PCR. In the table there are fewer than 200,000 clones, less than 90% of which are singletons. Study conclusions and caveats: The listing of roughly 160 TCR beta chains classed them as cytomegalovirus-associated. Across all donors, roughly uniform sequencing depth was an assumption of the presence/absence analyses.

Donors in the study were healthy people who gave bone marrow. The receptor was isolated from a girl less than two years old in good health and CMV-seronegative. The chain joins TRBV13 to TRBJ2-5; 10 positions match TRBD2. The J call is uncertain, as TRBJ2-7 better fits the DNA end. Material: PBMCs. CDR3 bases: TGTGCCAGCAGCTCCAAAGGACTAGCGGAGCCCGAGCAGTACTTC. This translates into CASSSKGLAEPEQYF.